Each of the 13 T cell receptor beta chains below was sequenced from the same sample in a study of somatic mutations in cytotoxic T cells in rheumatoid arthritis. Assay used: immunoSEQ multiplex PCR; TCRdb lists only in-frame clones, some missing. This sample has roughly 35,000 clones, with approximately 80% found just once. Sequencing was done on a sample of CD8+ T cells sorted from blood. Every receptor here comes from a man aged 35 to 55 in good health.

J is TRBJ2-5 and V is TRBV15; 9 bases map to TRBD1. After removal of 2 bases from V and 5 bases from J, the junction contained 3 bases not matched to a gene. Germline CDR1 reads LNHNV; CDR2 reads YYDKDF (reference sequence). This CDR3 has 14 amino acids. The CDR3 DNA is TGTGCCACCAGCAGATCCGGACAGGGGGAGACCCAGTACTTC. Translation: CATSRSGQGETQYF.

The rearrangement links TRBV29-1 to TRBJ2-4; D might be TRBD2 (6 bases). Germline V gives CDR1 SQVTM, CDR2 ANQGSEA. The length of the CDR3 is 13 residues. The CDR3 nucleotides are TGCAGTGGGAGGAGCGGGCGGGAAAACATTCAGTACTTC. It translates to CSGRSGRENIQYF.

The CDR3 coding sequence is TGCGCCAGCAGCCAAGATATAGAGCGGGAGACTTCGGATGAGCAGTTCTTC. Its protein is CASSQDIERETSDEQFF. This rearrangement joins TRBV4-3 to TRBJ2-1; 8 nucleotides align to TRBD2. V gave up 0 bases and J gave up 8 bases; unmatched junction bases: 12. Germline CDR1 LGHNA, CDR2 YSLEER. The CDR3 has 17 amino acids.

The rearrangement links TRBV27 to TRBJ2-2; 11 bases match TRBD1. The CDR3 extends over 19 amino acids. With V trimmed by 0 bases and J by 6 bases, 12 bases remained unmatched. CDR1 MNHEY and CDR2 SMNVEV come from the germline V gene (reference sequence). The chain's CDR3 is CASSLSADRGLIWPGELFF. CDR3 nucleotide sequence: TGTGCCAGCAGTTTATCCGCGGACAGGGGGCTGATTTGGCCCGGGGAGCTGTTTTTT.

This chain joins TRBV9 and TRBJ2-1; TRBD1 matches 10 bases. V dropped 4 bases and J dropped 8; count of bases not matched to a gene: 9. The CDR3 covers 15 residues. Germline loops: CDR1 SGDLS, CDR2 YYNGEE. CDR3 bases: TGTGCCAGCAGCCCGGGACAGGGGATCGTGGATGAGCAGTTCTTC. This gives the protein CASSPGQGIVDEQFF.

V usage is TRBV29-1 and J usage is TRBJ2-5; D is possibly TRBD1 (6 bases). This CDR3 comprises 16 residues. The germline CDR1 and CDR2 sequences are SQVTM and ANQGSEA. V lost 4 bases and J lost 0, with 18 bases in between. In DNA, the CDR3 is TGCAGCGTTGCACGGGCCGACAGGCCGTACCAAGAGACCCAGTACTTC. This translates into CSVARADRPYQETQYF. Based on the CDR3 plus reference TRBV29-1 and TRBJ2-5, the full variable domain is SAVISQKPSRDICQRGTSLTIQCQVDSQVTMMFWYRQQPGQSLTLIATANQGSEATYESGFVIDKFPISRPNLTFSTLTVSNMSPEDSSIYLCSVARADRPYQETQYFGPGTRLLVL.

This chain uses TRBV15 with TRBJ2-4; no firm D call. The CDR3 is made up of 15 amino acids. Germline CDR1 reads LNHNV; CDR2 reads YYDKDF (reference sequence). The V end was cut by 0 bases, the J end by 1 base, with 7 bases between. CDR3 region: CATSRERAAKNIQYF. CDR3 coding DNA: TGTGCCACCAGCAGAGAAAGGGCGGCCAAAAACATTCAGTACTTC.

The J gene is TRBJ2-1, the V gene TRBV27; 7 bases are shared with TRBD2. The CDR3 contains 16 residues. The V and J ends lost 6 bases and 8 bases, in that order; junction bases with no gene match: 16. Germline V gene data show CDR1 as MNHEY and CDR2 as SMNVEV (reference sequence). The CDR3 region is CASREIGVREWDEQFF. The CDR3 DNA sequence: TGTGCCAGCAGGGAGATCGGGGTGCGGGAGTGGGATGAGCAGTTCTTC.

This clone came up once. The chain employs TRBV19 and TRBJ1-1; D not resolved. Germline V CDR1 and CDR2: LNHDA, SQIVND (reference sequence). The germline V and J ends were trimmed by 3 bases and 1 base, with 9 bases remaining between them. CDR3 size: 14 residues. In nucleotides, the CDR3 is TGTGCCAGTAGTATTTACGGACCGAACACTGAAGCTTTCTTT. It is translated as CASSIYGPNTEAFF. Combining the CDR3 with reference TRBV19 and TRBJ1-1 gives the whole variable domain DGGITQSPKYLFRKEGQNVTLSCEQNLNHDAMYWYRQDPGQGLRLIYYSQIVNDFQKGDIAEGYSVSREKKESFPLTVTSAQKNPTAFYLCASSIYGPNTEAFFGQGTRLTVV.

The chain is built from TRBV30 and TRBJ2-7; D is undetermined. Germline loops: CDR1 GTSNPN, CDR2 SVGIG (reference sequence). Trimming took off 1 base at V and 3 bases at J, with 7 bases between the two ends. The CDR3 is made up of 12 amino acids. CDR3 in DNA: TGTGCCTGGAGTGCACAGTTCTACGAGCAGTACTTC. Its protein product is CAWSAQFYEQYF.

The chain is built from TRBV2 and TRBJ2-4; the match to TRBD2 covers 12 bases. The V and J ends lost 3 bases and 6 bases, in that order; junction bases with no gene match: 18. This CDR3 is built from 20 residues. Looked up from germline, CDR1 is SNHLY and CDR2 is FYNNEI. The CDR3: CASSDPLGLAGGPGGNIQYF. DNA for the CDR3: TGTGCCAGCAGTGACCCCCTGGGGCTAGCGGGAGGGCCAGGGGGAAACATTCAGTACTTC.

This chain links TRBV7-9 with TRBJ1-5; no clear D gene. This CDR3 is 14 amino acids long. The V end lost 4 bases, the J end lost 3 bases, and 10 bases lay between the germline ends. Germline CDR1 is SEHNR and CDR2 is FQNEAQ (reference sequence). As DNA, the CDR3 is TGTGCCAGCAGCTCTGGACGGCCCAATCAGCCCCAGCATTTT. Translating it yields CASSSGRPNQPQHF.

J is TRBJ1-1 and V is TRBV4-3; no definite D call. Germline CDR1 reads LGHNA; CDR2 reads YSLEER. This CDR3 contains 15 residues. The V end was cut by 0 bases, the J end by 1 base, with 9 bases between. Here the CDR3 reads CASSQESGSNTEAFF. CDR3 sequence (DNA): TGCGCCAGCAGCCAAGAGTCGGGGTCGAACACTGAAGCTTTCTTT.